This entry lists 10 T cell receptor beta chains sequenced from one sample in a study of cytomegalovirus exposure and HLA in healthy donors. It was with 60 Vbeta and 13 Jbeta primers that the PCR ran. Repertoires were generated with immunoSEQ multiplex PCR, while TCRdb's copy carries only in-frame clones and drops some. Counted here are roughly 150,000 clones, approximately 83% occurring once; the ten biggest clones make up 1.2%. The source material was PBMCs. The receptor source for this set is a boy under 10 years old in good health and CMV-seronegative.

The chain uses TRBV11-2 and TRBJ2-7, with 7 bases lining up with TRBD1. Germline CDR1 SGHAT, CDR2 FQNNGV. V lost 6 bases, J lost 4 bases, and 15 bases stayed unmatched. This CDR3 has 16 amino acids. Here the CDR3 DNA reads TGTGCCAGCAGTCGCCAACAGGGGTCGAGGTTTTACGAGCAGTACTTC. Protein sequence: CASSRQQGSRFYEQYF.

The chain combines TRBV29-1 with TRBJ2-3; 7 bases match TRBD2. From germline, CDR1 is SQVTM and CDR2 ANQGSEA. The CDR3 totals 14 residues. The V segment lost 6 bases and the J segment 2 bases; nucleotides outside the gene matches: 8. CDR3 bases: TGCAGCGTCGTCATAGCGGGTCCCACAGATACGCAGTATTTT. Its protein is CSVVIAGPTDTQYF.

J is TRBJ1-5 and V is TRBV12-5; TRBD1 aligns across 7 bases. Germline CDR1 and CDR2: LGHNT and FRNRAP. Unmatched junction bases numbered 6, after V lost 4 bases and J lost 6 bases. This CDR3 has 14 amino acids. The CDR3 reads CASGYPNRGQPQHF. The CDR3 region has the DNA TGTGCTAGTGGTTACCCGAACAGGGGTCAGCCCCAGCATTTT.

V usage is TRBV7-8 and J usage is TRBJ2-3, with TRBD2 as a possible D gene (6 bases). The CDR3 covers 16 residues. Germline V lookup: CDR1 SGHVS, CDR2 FQNEAQ. Trimming took 1 base from V and 2 from J, leaving 13 bases between them. CDR3 sequence reads: CASSLEAGLVTDTQYF. The CDR3, as DNA: TGTGCCAGCAGCTTAGAGGCGGGGTTGGTCACAGATACGCAGTATTTT.

This clone was observed a handful of times. The chain uses TRBV5-1 and TRBJ2-1, with unresolved D. The germline V gene has CDR1 SGHRS and CDR2 YFSETQ. The CDR3 runs 11 residues. Trimming left V 8 bases short and J 4 bases short, with 7 bases between. The DNA for the CDR3 is TGCGCCAGTTCCACTTACAATGAGCAGTTCTTC. Amino acid sequence: CASSTYNEQFF.

This chain connects TRBV29-1 to TRBJ2-1; possibly TRBD2 for D (5 bases). This CDR3 has 14 residues. The V gene's germline CDR1 is SQVTM and CDR2 ANQGSEA. Trimming removed 3 bases from V and 1 base from J, with 10 bases in between. CDR3 sequence reads: CSVEKRLSYNEQFF. The CDR3 bases are TGCAGCGTTGAGAAGCGGCTATCCTACAATGAGCAGTTCTTC.

This clone was counted a single time. This chain connects TRBV5-6 to TRBJ2-5; TRBD1 matches at 9 bases. V lost 1 base and J lost 4; bases outside the gene matches: 8. Germline V CDR1 and CDR2: SGHDT, YYEEEE. This CDR3 region has 16 residues. CDR3 coding DNA: TGTGCCAGCAGCTTGAGGCCGGGACAGGGCGGAGAGACCCAGTACTTC. The encoded protein is CASSLRPGQGGETQYF.

The chain uses TRBV6-5 and TRBJ2-3; 9 bases agree with TRBD2. Looked up from germline, CDR1 is MNHEY and CDR2 is SVGAGI. The CDR3 sequence is 16 residues long. The junction had 7 bases not matched to a gene; V was cut back by 4 bases and J by 2 bases. CDR3 bases: TGTGCCAGCAGTTCCCCCCTAGCGGGATACACAGATACGCAGTATTTT. Its protein is CASSSPLAGYTDTQYF.

This sequence joins TRBV11-2 and TRBJ2-3; no definite D call. CDR1 and CDR2 from the germline V gene are SGHAT and FQNNGV. V was clipped by 0 bases and J by 0 bases, with 16 bases between them. The CDR3 length is 18 residues. The CDR3 sequence is CASSLEFRLEKSTDTQYF. CDR3 DNA sequence: TGTGCCAGCAGCTTAGAGTTTCGGCTAGAAAAAAGCACAGATACGCAGTATTTT.

The chain is built from TRBV9 and TRBJ2-1; 10 bases match TRBD2. Germline CDR1 and CDR2: SGDLS and YYNGEE. The CDR3 sequence is 14 residues long. After removal of 3 bases from V and 4 bases from J, the junction contained 1 base not matched to a gene. As DNA, the CDR3 is TGTGCCAGCAGCGCGGGACTAGCGTACAATGAGCAGTTCTTC. It specifies CASSAGLAYNEQFF.